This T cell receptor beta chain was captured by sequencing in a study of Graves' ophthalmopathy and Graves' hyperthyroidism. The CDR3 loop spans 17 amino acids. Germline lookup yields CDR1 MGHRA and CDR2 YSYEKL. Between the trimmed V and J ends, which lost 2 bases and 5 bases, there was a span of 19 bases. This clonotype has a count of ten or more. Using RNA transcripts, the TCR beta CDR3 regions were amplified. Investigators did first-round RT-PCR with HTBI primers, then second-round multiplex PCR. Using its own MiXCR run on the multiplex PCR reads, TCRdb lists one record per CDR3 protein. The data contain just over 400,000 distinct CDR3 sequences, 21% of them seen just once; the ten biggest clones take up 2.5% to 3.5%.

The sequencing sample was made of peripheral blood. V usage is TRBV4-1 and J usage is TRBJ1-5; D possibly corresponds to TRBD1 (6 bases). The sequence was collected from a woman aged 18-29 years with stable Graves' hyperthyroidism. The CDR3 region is CASSQTWKLTGYQPQHF. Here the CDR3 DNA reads TGCGCCAGCAGCCAAACTTGGAAACTTACAGGGTATCAGCCCCAGCATTTT.